The 10 T cell receptor beta chains given below trace back to one sample, sequenced in a study of T cells in Graves' hyperthyroidism and ophthalmopathy. Using RNA transcripts as the source, TCR beta CDR3 regions were amplified. The HTBI set primed first-round TCR CDR3 RT-PCR. TCRdb re-analysed the multiplex PCR reads in MiXCR, keeping a single row per CDR3 protein. The table includes hundreds of thousands of distinct CDR3 sequences, over 15% detected once. Specimen: blood. The receptors stem from a woman aged 60-70 years with Graves' ophthalmopathy.

This clonotype was seen at least ten times. The rearrangement uses TRBV20-1 and TRBJ2-2; 9 bases map to TRBD2. V dropped 5 bases and J dropped 5; count of bases not matched to a gene: 9. Germline CDR1 reads DFQATT; CDR2 reads SNEGSKA (reference sequence). The CDR3 is 15 amino acids. Here the CDR3 DNA reads TGCAGTGCTCCTCTAGCGGGGAGAGGGACCGGGGAGCTGTTTTTT. Its translation is CSAPLAGRGTGELFF.

This clonotype was detected ten times or more. In nucleotides, the CDR3 is TGTGCCAGCAGTTTAAGGCCGACAGGTCCTTACGAGCAGTACTTC. Its translation is CASSLRPTGPYEQYF. The chain is built from TRBV12-3 or TRBV12-4 and TRBJ2-7; D perhaps matches TRBD1 (6 bases). The V end lost 2 bases, the J end lost 4 bases, and 15 bases lay between the germline ends. There are 15 residues in the CDR3.

V is TRBV4-2 and J is TRBJ2-2, with 10 bases matching TRBD1. J was trimmed by 2 bases and V by 4 bases; bases with no gene match: 4. CDR3 length: 16 residues. In germline, CDR1 is LGHNA, CDR2 YNFKEQ. The CDR3 loop is CASSLGQGVNTGELFF. As DNA, the CDR3 is TGTGCCAGCAGCCTCGGACAGGGGGTTAACACCGGGGAGCTGTTTTTT.

This clonotype was counted a few times. The gene calls are TRBV20-1 and TRBJ2-3; no reliable D call. In germline, CDR1 is DFQATT, CDR2 SNEGSKA (reference sequence). This CDR3 is built from 15 residues. The ends were cut back, 0 bases at V and 2 bases at J, with 12 bases in the middle. CDR3: CSARDPRTATDTQYF. The CDR3 region has the DNA TGCAGTGCTAGAGATCCAAGGACGGCCACAGATACGCAGTATTTT.

This clonotype was seen a handful of times. The CDR3 nucleotides read TGCGCCAGCAGCCCTCAACAGACAGATACGCAGTATTTT. Its translation is CASSPQQTDTQYF. The chain joins TRBV4-3 to TRBJ2-3; D gene ambiguous. The germline V gene has CDR1 LGHNA and CDR2 YSLEER. The CDR3 sequence is 13 residues long. V was pared by 4 bases and J by 3 bases, with 8 bases between.

This clonotype has a handful of counts. The junction departs from the called germline gene at one end, perhaps through a read error. The V gene is TRBV20-1, the J gene TRBJ2-7; D gene ambiguous. This CDR3 has 11 residues. Germline V lookup: CDR1 DFQATT, CDR2 SNEGSKA (reference sequence). CDR3 loop: CSARTPYGQYF. The CDR3 DNA is TGCAGTGCTAGAACGCCCTACGGGCAGTACTTC.

This rearrangement joins TRBV5-1 to TRBJ1-5; the D gene is possibly TRBD1 (6 bases). Germline values: CDR1 SGHRS, CDR2 YFSETQ. Deletions cut 6 bases from V and 1 base from J, with 14 bases between. This CDR3 comprises 15 residues. The chain's CDR3 is CASNAPDRSNQPQHF. The CDR3 DNA is TGCGCCAGCAACGCGCCGGACAGAAGCAATCAGCCCCAGCATTTT.

This clonotype was seen more than once but under ten times. This CDR3 reads CSASGRGKEETQYF. The DNA for the CDR3 is TGCAGTGCTAGTGGGAGGGGTAAGGAAGAGACCCAGTACTTC. The chain is built from TRBV20-1 and TRBJ2-5; 7 nucleotides match TRBD2. The germline V gene has CDR1 DFQATT and CDR2 SNEGSKA (reference sequence). V lost 3 bases and J lost 3; bases outside the gene matches: 7. The length of the CDR3 is 14 residues.

This clonotype showed up many times. The J gene is TRBJ1-1, the V gene TRBV4-3; TRBD1 is a possible D gene (5 bases). There are 14 residues in the CDR3. Trimming took off 0 bases at V and 4 bases at J, with 9 bases between the two ends. Germline values: CDR1 LGHNA, CDR2 YSLEER. The CDR3 region is CASSQEMGGTEAFF. DNA for the CDR3: TGCGCCAGCAGCCAAGAGATGGGGGGCACTGAAGCTTTCTTT.

This chain connects TRBV19 to TRBJ2-6; D might be TRBD1 or TRBD2, each matching 5 bases. Germline CDR1 LNHDA, CDR2 SQIVND (reference sequence). The CDR3 spans 15 residues. Trimming removed 5 bases from V and 2 bases from J, with 10 bases in between. CDR3 bases: TGTGCCAGTAGTGCCGGGACCGCTGGGGCCAACGTCCTGACTTTC. It encodes CASSAGTAGANVLTF.